The T cell receptor (beta chain) under discussion was sequenced for a study of blood T cells in healthy people across ages. Notes on the study in general: Age brought a roughly linear fall in TCR beta diversity measured per million T cells. Any changes in expanded clonotypes were possibly confounded, as donor CMV status remained unknown.

This clonotype was seen more than once but under ten times. Its antigen remains unidentified. The V and J ends lost 4 bases and 10 bases, in that order; junction bases with no gene match: 10. Germline lookup yields CDR1 SGHRS and CDR2 YFSETQ. The CDR3 is 13 residues long. A sample-barcoded 5' primer and a J-beta primer mix were used in a second PCR of roughly 7 to 11 cycles. Each of the cDNA molecules was tagged by a template-switch adaptor with 12 random nucleotides. One entry per CDR3 protein results from TCRdb running MiXCR on the 5' RACE reads. The sample has about 1.8 million distinct CDR3 sequences, around 48% seen once.

The chain has TRBV5-1 and TRBJ1-1; 7 positions agree with TRBD1. The receptor comes from a middle-aged woman in good health. The sample was blood. The CDR3 sequence: CASSQGDGRGAFF. CDR3 bases: TGCGCCAGCAGCCAGGGGGACGGGCGGGGAGCTTTCTTT. Full variable domain (remainder filled in from reference TRBV5-1 and TRBJ1-1): KAGVTQTPRYLIKTRGQQVTLSCSPISGHRSVSWYQQTPGQGLQFLFEYFSETQRNKGNFPGRFSGRQFSNSRSEMNVSTLELGDSALYLCASSQGDGRGAFFGQGTRLTVV.